These T cell receptor beta chains were read from a single sample in a study of CD8+CD57+ T cells in acquired aplastic anemia. TCRdb reanalysed the reads using MiXCR and keeps one entry per CDR3 protein. This sample has roughly 160,000 distinct CDR3 sequences, with around half found just once. Sequences were obtained from sorted CD4+, CD8+, or CD8+CD57+ T cells (not recorded which) from PBMCs. The source of these receptors is a human donor with aplastic anemia. Each CDR3 is given with its conserved first and last residue. Fields, in order: J gene, D gene, clone size, V gene, CDR3 protein, CDR3 DNA. D genes are given only for firm matches. The size entry is marked missing in some rows and otherwise reads once, few, many or a size class.

J: TRBJ2-7; D: TRBD1; size: many; V: TRBV27; CDR3: CASSPNRDRTYEQYF; DNA: TGTGCCAGCAGTCCAAACCGGGACAGGACCTACGAGCAGTACTTC
J: TRBJ1-1; D: .; size: .; V: TRBV6-1; CDR3: CASKKQNTEAFF; DNA: TGTGCCAGCAAGAAACAAAACACTGAAGCTTTCTTT
J: TRBJ1-5; D: .; size: .; V: TRBV2; CDR3: CASSERVDSNQPQHF; DNA: TGTGCCAGCAGTGAGCGGGTGGACAGTAACCAGCCCCAGCATTTT
J: TRBJ2-2; D: TRBD1; size: few; V: TRBV4-2; CDR3: CASSQAGQGATGELFF; DNA: TGTGCCAGCAGCCAGGCGGGACAGGGGGCCACCGGGGAGCTGTTTTTT
J: TRBJ2-1; D: .; size: many; V: TRBV2; CDR3: CASGGGMDEQFF; DNA: TGTGCCAGCGGTGGGGGGATGGATGAGCAGTTCTTC
J: TRBJ1-2; D: .; size: .; V: TRBV20-1; CDR3: CSATGDYGYTF; DNA: TGCAGTGCTACCGGAGACTATGGCTACACCTTC
J: TRBJ2-7; D: .; size: many; V: TRBV28; CDR3: CASRLGGRPYEQYF; DNA: TGTGCCAGCAGGCTGGGGGGGCGCCCCTACGAGCAGTACTTC
J: TRBJ2-3; D: TRBD2; size: many; V: TRBV20-1; CDR3: CSATRLAGDLDTQYF; DNA: TGCAGTGCTACCCGACTAGCGGGGGATTTAGATACGCAGTATTTT
J: TRBJ2-5; D: TRBD2; size: many; V: TRBV6-2/TRBV6-3; CDR3: CASTPWGRAHQETQYF; DNA: TGTGCCAGCACCCCCTGGGGGAGGGCACACCAAGAGACCCAGTACTTC
J: TRBJ1-2; D: .; size: once; V: TRBV7-6; CDR3: CASSSYGHGYTF; DNA: TGTGCCAGCAGCTCATATGGGCATGGCTACACCTTC
J: TRBJ2-7; D: TRBD2; size: many; V: TRBV7-2; CDR3: CASSPGTSGTYEQYF; DNA: TGTGCCAGCAGCCCCGGGACTAGCGGGACCTACGAGCAGTACTTC
J: TRBJ1-3; D: .; size: few; V: TRBV10-3; CDR3: CAIRLSGNTIYF; DNA: TGTGCCATCAGACTATCGGGAAACACCATATATTTT
J: TRBJ1-4; D: TRBD1; size: many; V: TRBV29-1; CDR3: CSVTGTGGEKLFF; DNA: TGCAGCGTGACCGGGACAGGGGGTGAAAAACTGTTTTTT
J: TRBJ1-3; D: .; size: .; V: TRBV11-2; CDR3: CASSSGGTVRSGNTIYF; DNA: TGTGCCAGCAGCTCGGGGGGGACGGTGCGCTCTGGAAACACCATATATTTT
J: TRBJ1-2; D: TRBD1; size: .; V: TRBV19; CDR3: CASSRGTAFYGYTF; DNA: TGTGCCAGTTCCCGCGGGACAGCCTTCTATGGCTACACCTTC
J: TRBJ2-7; D: .; size: .; V: TRBV20-1; CDR3: CSASGTEGIAAYEQYF; DNA: TGCAGTGCTAGCGGGACGGAGGGTATTGCAGCCTACGAGCAGTACTTC
J: TRBJ2-7; D: .; size: .; V: TRBV7-2; CDR3: CASSYKRGSHEQYF; DNA: TGTGCCAGCAGCTACAAGAGGGGTTCCCACGAGCAGTACTTC
J: TRBJ2-1; D: .; size: many; V: TRBV9; CDR3: CASSVAGNEQFF; DNA: TGTGCCAGCAGCGTAGCGGGCAATGAGCAGTTCTTC
J: TRBJ2-3; D: .; size: many; V: TRBV19; CDR3: CASRRQGGVGTDTQYF; DNA: TGTGCCAGTAGGAGGCAAGGGGGGGTGGGGACAGATACGCAGTATTTT
J: TRBJ1-6; D: .; size: .; V: TRBV12-3/TRBV12-4; CDR3: CASSSSGKGTNSPLHF; DNA: TGTGCCAGCAGTTCCTCAGGGAAGGGGACTAATTCACCCCTCCACTTT
J: TRBJ1-2; D: .; size: .; V: TRBV14; CDR3: CASSSRPYGYTF; DNA: TGTGCCAGCAGCAGTCGACCTTATGGCTACACCTTC
J: TRBJ1-2; D: TRBD1; size: .; V: TRBV27; CDR3: CASSPPTGAAGYTF; DNA: TGTGCCAGCAGTCCACCTACAGGGGCGGCTGGCTACACCTTC
J: TRBJ2-1; D: .; size: once; V: TRBV19; CDR3: CASSTRQRVYNEQFF; DNA: TGTGCCAGTAGTACTCGACAGCGAGTCTACAATGAGCAGTTCTTC
J: TRBJ1-6; D: .; size: .; V: TRBV6-2/TRBV6-3; CDR3: CASSYASITSPLHF; DNA: TGTGCCAGCAGTTACGCCAGTATCACTTCACCCCTCCACTTT
J: TRBJ2-2; D: TRBD2; size: many; V: TRBV11-2; CDR3: CASSLIAGSTGELFF; DNA: TGTGCCAGCAGCTTGATAGCGGGAAGTACCGGGGAGCTGTTTTTT
J: TRBJ1-1; D: .; size: .; V: TRBV20-1; CDR3: CSARPGPQNTEAFF; DNA: TGCAGTGCAAGACCGGGACCGCAGAACACTGAAGCTTTCTTT
J: TRBJ1-2; D: .; size: .; V: TRBV5-4; CDR3: CASSKGQEDYGYTF; DNA: TGTGCCAGCAGCAAAGGGCAAGAAGACTATGGCTACACCTTC
J: TRBJ2-5; D: TRBD1; size: .; V: TRBV7-2; CDR3: CASSLVGTGSQETQYF; DNA: TGTGCCAGCAGCTTAGTCGGGACAGGGTCCCAAGAGACCCAGTACTTC
J: TRBJ1-2; D: TRBD1; size: once; V: TRBV20-1; CDR3: CSASTRSGGVYGYTF; DNA: TGCAGTGCTAGCACGAGGTCAGGGGGCGTCTATGGCTACACCTTC
J: TRBJ2-5; D: .; size: .; V: TRBV7-2; CDR3: CASSLVASEGETQYF; DNA: TGTGCCAGCAGCTTAGTGGCTAGCGAGGGGGAGACCCAGTACTTC
J: TRBJ2-3; D: .; size: .; V: TRBV3-1; CDR3: CASRNGQGPDTQYF; DNA: TGTGCCAGCAGAAATGGACAAGGACCAGATACGCAGTATTTT
J: TRBJ1-2; D: TRBD1; size: .; V: TRBV20-1; CDR3: CSAGEGQYGYTF; DNA: TGCAGTGCTGGAGAGGGACAGTATGGCTACACCTTC
J: TRBJ2-5; D: .; size: .; V: TRBV24-1; CDR3: CATSDLRGPQETQYF; DNA: TGTGCCACCAGTGATTTGCGGGGGCCCCAAGAGACCCAGTACTTC
J: TRBJ2-7; D: TRBD1; size: many; V: TRBV7-3; CDR3: CASSPQGFGDEQYF; DNA: TGTGCCAGCAGCCCACAGGGGTTTGGGGACGAGCAGTACTTC
J: TRBJ2-1; D: TRBD2; size: .; V: TRBV20-1; CDR3: CSASRSSGYNEQFF; DNA: TGCAGTGCTAGTAGGTCTAGCGGCTACAATGAGCAGTTCTTC
J: TRBJ2-2; D: .; size: once; V: TRBV7-9; CDR3: CASSLRVHTGELFF; DNA: TGTGCCAGCAGCTTAAGAGTTCACACCGGGGAGCTGTTTTTT
J: TRBJ2-1; D: TRBD2; size: .; V: TRBV4-2; CDR3: CASSLRGGLAGGGVYNGQFF; DNA: TGTGCCAGCAGCCTTAGGGGGGGGCTAGCGGGAGGAGGGGTCTACAATGGGCAGTTCTTC
J: TRBJ2-3; D: .; size: many; V: TRBV7-9; CDR3: CASSDVEDTQYF; DNA: TGTGCCAGCAGCGATGTGGAAGATACGCAGTATTTT
J: TRBJ2-7; D: TRBD2; size: .; V: TRBV19; CDR3: CASTGGSSYEQYF; DNA: TGTGCCAGTACGGGGGGAAGCTCCTACGAGCAGTACTTC
J: TRBJ1-2; D: .; size: .; V: TRBV20-1; CDR3: CSALTGARPDGYTF; DNA: TGCAGTGCCCTGACCGGAGCCAGACCGGATGGCTACACCTTC
J: TRBJ1-6; D: .; size: once; V: TRBV6-1; CDR3: CASSKQPHNSPLHF; DNA: TGTGCCAGCAGCAAACAGCCTCATAATTCACCCCTCCACTTT
J: TRBJ2-7; D: TRBD2; size: many; V: TRBV20-1; CDR3: CSARSPSGSSYEQYF; DNA: TGCAGTGCTAGATCCCCTAGCGGCAGCTCCTACGAGCAGTACTTC
J: TRBJ2-7; D: TRBD1; size: many; V: TRBV2; CDR3: CASSPTGVASYEQYF; DNA: TGTGCCAGCAGTCCGACAGGGGTCGCCTCCTACGAGCAGTACTTC
J: TRBJ2-3; D: .; size: .; V: TRBV3-1; CDR3: CASRNGQGTDTQYF; DNA: TGTGCCAGCAGAAATGGACAAGGAACAGATACGCAGTATTTT
J: TRBJ2-5; D: .; size: many; V: TRBV20-1; CDR3: CSAEQTVGETQYF; DNA: TGCAGTGCGGAACAGACAGTGGGGGAGACCCAGTACTTC
J: TRBJ2-7; D: .; size: many; V: TRBV19; CDR3: CASSTRSGSYEQYF; DNA: TGTGCCAGTAGTACGAGGTCGGGCTCCTACGAGCAGTACTTC
J: TRBJ2-1; D: TRBD1; size: once; V: TRBV5-1; CDR3: CASSYTGTGAEQFF; DNA: TGCGCCAGCAGCTATACAGGGACAGGGGCAGAGCAGTTCTTC
J: TRBJ2-2; D: .; size: .; V: TRBV9; CDR3: CASSTSGELFF; DNA: TGTGCCAGCAGTACTAGCGGGGAGCTGTTTTTT
J: TRBJ1-4; D: .; size: many; V: TRBV6-5; CDR3: CASSSQGRGTNEKLFF; DNA: TGTGCCAGCAGTTCCCAAGGCAGGGGCACTAATGAAAAACTGTTTTTT
J: TRBJ1-1; D: .; size: once; V: TRBV10-3; CDR3: CATRGKPKSSLNTEAFF; DNA: TGTGCCACACGGGGGAAGCCGAAGTCAAGTTTGAACACTGAAGCTTTCTTT
J: TRBJ2-5; D: TRBD1; size: .; V: TRBV20-1; CDR3: CSASNSRTGVSQETQYF; DNA: TGCAGTGCCAGCAATTCGCGGACAGGGGTTTCCCAAGAGACCCAGTACTTC
J: TRBJ2-7; D: TRBD2; size: many; V: TRBV5-1; CDR3: CASSSTSGSAEQYF; DNA: TGCGCCAGCAGCTCCACCAGCGGGAGTGCGGAGCAGTACTTC
J: TRBJ2-7; D: .; size: many; V: TRBV7-2; CDR3: CASSPRFFEQYF; DNA: TGTGCCAGCAGCCCACGGTTTTTCGAGCAGTACTTC
J: TRBJ1-6; D: .; size: many; V: TRBV9; CDR3: CASSAGSPSNNSPLHF; DNA: TGTGCCAGCAGCGCCGGCTCTCCATCCAATAATTCACCCCTCCACTTT
J: TRBJ2-5; D: .; size: many; V: TRBV6-6; CDR3: CATMDPSGKQTQYF; DNA: TGTGCCACAATGGACCCCTCTGGGAAGCAGACCCAGTACTTC